These 3 T cell receptor beta chains came from one sample sequenced in a study of T cells expressing NK-cell markers. TCRdb reprocessed the 5' RACE reads, with one entry per CDR3 protein and no DNA. The table lists about 150,000 distinct CDR3 sequences. Sequences were obtained from blood T cells: a sorted CD56 or NKG2C T cell subset, CD4+ or CD8+ T cells, or bulk PBMC T cells (not recorded which). These receptors all come from a man between 18 and 29 years old in good health.

This chain joins TRBV7-8 and TRBJ2-1; TCRdb's D gene call, TRBD1, goes unchecked for lack of DNA. Germline V gene lookup returns CDR1 SGHVS and CDR2 FQNEAQ. The CDR3 has 14 amino acids. The CDR3 sequence: CASSLLGDGGPRFF.

The V and J genes are TRBV5-6 and TRBJ2-1; TCRdb proposes TRBD2, but this gene call is untestable without DNA. Germline V gene sequence: CDR1 SGHDT, CDR2 YYEEEE. The length of the CDR3 is 15 residues. The chain's CDR3 is CASSPGGTSKNEQFF. Together with reference TRBV5-6 and TRBJ2-1, the CDR3 gives the full variable domain: DAGVTQSPTHLIKTRGQQVTLRCSPKSGHDTVSWYQQALGQGPQFIFQYYEEEERQRGNFPDRFSGHQFPNYSSELNVNALLLGDSALYLCASSPGGTSKNEQFFGPGTRLTVL.

The V call is TRBV7-9, the J call TRBJ2-6; TCRdb indicates TRBD1, and absent DNA this call remains unverified. CDR1 is SEHNR and CDR2 is FQNEAQ in the germline V gene (reference sequence). The CDR3 loop spans 14 amino acids. The CDR3 loop is CASSFPGGANVLTF.